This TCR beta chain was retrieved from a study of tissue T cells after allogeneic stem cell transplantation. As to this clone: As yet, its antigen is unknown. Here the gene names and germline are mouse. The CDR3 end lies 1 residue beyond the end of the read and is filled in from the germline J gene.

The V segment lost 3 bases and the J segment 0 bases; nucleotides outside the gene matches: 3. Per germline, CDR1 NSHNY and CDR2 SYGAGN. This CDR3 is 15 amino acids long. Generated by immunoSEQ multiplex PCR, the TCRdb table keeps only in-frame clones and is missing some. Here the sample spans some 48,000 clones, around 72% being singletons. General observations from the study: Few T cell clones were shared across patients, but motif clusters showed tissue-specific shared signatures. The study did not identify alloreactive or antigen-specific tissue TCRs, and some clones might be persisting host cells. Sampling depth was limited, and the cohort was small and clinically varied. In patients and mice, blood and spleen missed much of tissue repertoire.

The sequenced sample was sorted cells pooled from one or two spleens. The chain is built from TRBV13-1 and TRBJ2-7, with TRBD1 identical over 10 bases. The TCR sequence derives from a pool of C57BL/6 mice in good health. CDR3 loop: CASSGTGGSSYEQYF. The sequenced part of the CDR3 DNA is TGTGCCAGCAGTGGGACAGGGGGGAGCTCCTATGAACAGTAC.